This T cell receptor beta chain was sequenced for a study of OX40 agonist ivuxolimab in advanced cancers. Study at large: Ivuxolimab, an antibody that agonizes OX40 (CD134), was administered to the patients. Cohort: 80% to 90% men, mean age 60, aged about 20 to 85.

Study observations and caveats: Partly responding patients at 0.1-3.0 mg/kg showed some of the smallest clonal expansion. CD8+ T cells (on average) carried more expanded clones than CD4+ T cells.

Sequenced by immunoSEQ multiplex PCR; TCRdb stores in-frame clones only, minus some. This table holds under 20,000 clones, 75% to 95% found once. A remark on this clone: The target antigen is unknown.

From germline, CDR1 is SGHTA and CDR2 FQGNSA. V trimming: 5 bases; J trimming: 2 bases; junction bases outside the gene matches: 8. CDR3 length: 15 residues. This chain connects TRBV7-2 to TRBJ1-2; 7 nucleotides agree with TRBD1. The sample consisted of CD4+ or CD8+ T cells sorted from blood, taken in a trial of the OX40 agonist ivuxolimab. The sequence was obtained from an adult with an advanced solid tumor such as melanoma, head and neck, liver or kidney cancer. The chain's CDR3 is CASSPTQGTNYGYTF. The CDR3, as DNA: TGTGCCAGCAGCCCGACACAGGGGACCAACTATGGCTACACCTTC. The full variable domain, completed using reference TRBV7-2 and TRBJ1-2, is GAGVSQSPSNKVTEKGKDVELRCDPISGHTALYWYRQSLGQGLEFLIYFQGNSAPDKSGLPSDRFSAERTGGSVSTLTIQRTQQEDSAVYLCASSPTQGTNYGYTFGSGTRLTVV.